This TCR beta chain was retrieved from a study of blood T cell repertoires in COVID-19. Background on the study: Samples came from the United States, Italy and Spain, spanning acute and convalescent COVID-19. PBMCs, B-cell-depleted T cells, or T cells were the source of the cDNA or gDNA that made up the material.

The data were produced by immunoSEQ multiplex PCR, yet TCRdb's version contains in-frame clones alone and is incomplete. The sample contains 300,000 or so clones, 86% of which appear only once. In germline, CDR1 is LNHDA, CDR2 SQIVND (reference sequence). The V end was cut by 0 bases, the J end by 0 bases, with 8 bases between. This CDR3 spans 15 amino acids. This study enrolled people aged about 18 to 100 from approximately 24 US geographic areas. Before being deemed recovered, Cohort 3 donors had two negative PCRs, clearance, or symptom resolution. V is TRBV19 and J is TRBJ1-2; D remains unclear. This TCR came from a woman aged 18-29 years who had recovered from COVID-19. The sequenced sample consisted of PBMCs or T cells enriched from blood (not recorded which). DNA for the CDR3: TGTGCCAGTAGTATAGATCTCGTCCCTAACTATGGCTACACCTTC. Protein sequence: CASSIDLVPNYGYTF.